These 27 T cell receptor beta chains were sequenced from one sample in a study of T cells after somatic rescue of genetic block. TCRdb's copy holds only in-frame clones and misses some; the assay was immunoSEQ multiplex PCR. Of 65,000 to 70,000 clones in the sample, roughly nine tenths were seen once. The sequenced material came from peripheral blood mononuclear cells (PBMCs). All receptors come from a man aged 40-50 years.

The V gene is TRBV5-1, the J gene TRBJ2-3; TRBD1 is a possible D gene (7 bases). Trimming cost V 3 bases and J 8 bases, with 16 bases left between them. In germline, CDR1 is SGHRS, CDR2 YFSETQ. CDR3 length: 14 residues. The CDR3: CASSSDGQEGTQYF. In DNA form, the CDR3 reads TGCGCCAGCAGCTCCGACGGACAGGAGGGTACGCAGTATTTT.

The CDR3 bases are TGCGCCAGCAGCGTGGGAGGGACCTACGAGCAGTACTTC. Residues: CASSVGGTYEQYF. The chain joins TRBV5-1 to TRBJ2-7; 7 bases are a match to TRBD2. Trimming cost V 4 bases and J 2 bases; bases outside gene matches: 3. The CDR3 is 13 amino acids. Per germline, CDR1 SGHRS and CDR2 YFSETQ.

This rearrangement joins TRBV6-5 to TRBJ2-7, with TRBD2 matching over 12 bases. Trimming at V came to 0 bases and at J to 5 bases, leaving 5 bases not matched to a gene. Germline V CDR1 and CDR2: MNHEY, SVGAGI. The CDR3 length is 16 residues. Here the CDR3 DNA reads TGTGCCAGCAGTTACTCATTGACTAGCGGGAGTCACGAGCAGTACTTC. As protein: CASSYSLTSGSHEQYF.

The chain joins TRBV5-5 to TRBJ2-7, with D perhaps TRBD1 or TRBD2 (5 bases each). Trimming removed 3 bases at V and 1 base at J, with 14 bases between. The CDR3 consists of 15 residues. CDR1 is SGHKS, CDR2 YYEKEE, per germline (reference sequence). Here the CDR3 reads CASSSTLGESYEQYF. As DNA, the CDR3 is TGTGCCAGCAGCTCTACTTTGGGGGAGTCCTACGAGCAGTACTTC.

V is TRBV11-2 and J is TRBJ2-7; 9 bases fit TRBD1. The CDR3 runs 16 residues. Germline values: CDR1 SGHAT, CDR2 FQNNGV. V lost 7 bases to trimming and J lost 5 bases; unmatched junction nucleotides: 15. CDR3 sequence reads: CASTRRIGQGSHEQYF. The CDR3 nucleotides are TGTGCCAGCACCCGACGTATCGGACAGGGGTCCCACGAGCAGTACTTC.

The J gene is TRBJ2-1, the V gene TRBV7-2, with D perhaps TRBD1 or TRBD2 (5 bases each). This CDR3 is 12 amino acids long. Germline CDR1 reads SGHTA; CDR2 reads FQGNSA. V dropped 2 bases and J dropped 11 bases, with 10 bases sitting between them. CDR3: CASSLSPGQQFF. CDR3 nucleotides: TGTGCCAGCAGCTTAAGTCCGGGACAGCAGTTCTTC.

J is TRBJ2-3 and V is TRBV30; no firm D call. Germline-derived CDR1 and CDR2 are GTSNPN and SVGIG (reference sequence). V lost 3 bases to trimming and J lost 4 bases, with 5 bases between them. The CDR3 is 11 residues long. CDR3 loop: CAWSSADTQYF. DNA for the CDR3: TGTGCCTGGAGCTCGGCAGATACGCAGTATTTT.

The rearrangement links TRBV7-6 to TRBJ2-2, with D unclear. From germline, CDR1 is SGHVS and CDR2 FNYEAQ. The ends were cut back, 3 bases at V and 1 base at J, with 3 bases in the middle. The CDR3 is 13 residues long. Written as DNA, the CDR3 is TGTGCCAGCAGCTTCCTGAACACCGGGGAGCTGTTTTTT. This encodes CASSFLNTGELFF.

As concerns this clone: The same CDR3 also results from other DNA sequences found in this sample. CDR3 sequence: CASSEQGHYGYTF. The CDR3, as DNA: TGTGCCAGCAGTGAACAGGGGCACTATGGCTACACCTTC. The chain couples TRBV6-1 to TRBJ1-2; possibly TRBD1 for D (6 bases). Per germline, CDR1 MNHNS and CDR2 SASEGT. The CDR3 loop spans 13 amino acids. Trimming shortened V by 2 bases and J by 3 bases, and 7 bases separated the two germline ends.

V gene TRBV27 combines with J gene TRBJ2-2, with a tentative D call TRBD1 (6 bases). The CDR3 consists of 12 residues. V shed 6 bases and J shed 7 bases, with 9 bases lying between them. From germline, CDR1 is MNHEY and CDR2 SMNVEV (reference sequence). CDR3: CASSEGGGELFF. The DNA for the CDR3 is TGTGCCAGCAGCGAAGGGGGCGGGGAGCTGTTTTTT.

This sequence joins TRBV10-1 and TRBJ2-1; unclear D gene. Looked up from germline, CDR1 is WNHNN and CDR2 is SYGVQD (reference sequence). This CDR3 has 14 amino acids. V gave up 5 bases and J gave up 0 bases, with 8 bases separating them. CDR3 nucleotide sequence: TGCGCCAGCAGTAAACGGAGCTCCTACAATGAGCAGTTCTTC. Its translation: CASSKRSSYNEQFF.

V gene TRBV4-2 combines with J gene TRBJ1-1; D is undetermined. From germline, CDR1 is LGHNA and CDR2 YNFKEQ. Trimming pared 0 bases from V and 0 bases from J, leaving 2 bases between. This CDR3 is 13 amino acids long. CDR3 loop: CASSQDMNTEAFF. For the CDR3, the DNA is TGTGCCAGCAGCCAAGATATGAACACTGAAGCTTTCTTT.

This CDR3 is CASSLGIGTTRQETQYF. DNA of the CDR3: TGCGCCAGCAGCTTGGGAATCGGGACAACTCGCCAAGAGACCCAGTACTTC. The chain is built from TRBV5-1 and TRBJ2-5, with D tentatively TRBD1 (6 bases). CDR1 SGHRS and CDR2 YFSETQ come from the germline V gene. Trimming pared 0 bases from V and 1 base from J, leaving 16 bases between. The CDR3 sequence is 17 residues long. Looking up the rest from reference TRBV5-1 and TRBJ2-5 gives the full variable domain: KAGVTQTPRYLIKTRGQQVTLSCSPISGHRSVSWYQQTPGQGLQFLFEYFSETQRNKGNFPGRFSGRQFSNSRSEMNVSTLELGDSALYLCASSLGIGTTRQETQYFGPGTRLLVL.

The chain carries TRBV5-8 and TRBJ2-5; tentatively, D is TRBD1 or TRBD2 (5 bases each). This CDR3 has 13 residues. Trimming cost V 5 bases and J 0 bases, with 8 bases left between them. The germline V gene has CDR1 SGHTS and CDR2 YDEGEE. Here the CDR3 DNA reads TGTGCCAGCAGAGGGACCGACCAAGAGACCCAGTACTTC. As protein: CASRGTDQETQYF. Together with reference TRBV5-8 and TRBJ2-5, the CDR3 gives the full variable domain: EAGVTQSPTHLIKTRGQQATLRCSPISGHTSVYWYQQALGLGLQFLLWYDEGEERNRGNFPPRFSGRQFPNYSSELNVNALELEDSALYLCASRGTDQETQYFGPGTRLLVL.

The V call is TRBV16, the J call TRBJ1-5, with D perhaps matching TRBD1 (5 bases). V was clipped by 6 bases and J by 5 bases, with 17 bases between them. This CDR3 region has 15 residues. Germline CDR1 reads KGHSY; CDR2 reads FQNENV. Here the CDR3 DNA reads TGTGCCAGCAGGGGGGGGGTCCAAACTCATCAGCCCCAGCATTTT. Protein sequence: CASRGGVQTHQPQHF.

V is TRBV18 and J is TRBJ2-3; possibly TRBD1 or TRBD2 for D (5 bases each). Germline assignment: CDR1 KGHSH and CDR2 LQKENI. This CDR3 is 15 amino acids long. V lost 3 bases, J lost 4 bases, and 14 bases lay in between. CDR3 sequence reads: CASSPRGPVADTQYF. The CDR3 DNA is TGTGCCAGCTCACCGAGGGGTCCGGTGGCAGATACGCAGTATTTT.

This chain joins TRBV27 and TRBJ2-7, with 12 bases that match TRBD1. The ends lost 5 bases at V and 9 bases at J; junction bases unmatched: 8. Germline V gives CDR1 MNHEY, CDR2 SMNVEV (reference sequence). This CDR3 is built from 14 residues. The CDR3 loop is CASSRGQGATRQYF. The CDR3 DNA reads TGTGCCAGCAGTCGGGGACAGGGGGCAACACGGCAGTACTTC.

This clone came up once. V usage is TRBV7-2 and J usage is TRBJ2-3; D may correspond to TRBD1 or TRBD2 (5 bases each). The CDR3 is 19 amino acids. The ends were cut back, 6 bases at V and 0 bases at J, with 25 bases in the middle. Germline lookup yields CDR1 SGHTA and CDR2 FQGNSA. This CDR3 reads CASSSPAGRGGLSTDTQYF. CDR3 sequence (DNA): TGTGCCAGCAGTTCCCCCGCAGGCCGGGGCGGGTTGAGCACAGATACGCAGTATTTT. Complete variable domain (other parts from reference TRBV7-2 and TRBJ2-3): GAGVSQSPSNKVTEKGKDVELRCDPISGHTALYWYRQSLGQGLEFLIYFQGNSAPDKSGLPSDRFSAERTGGSVSTLTIQRTQQEDSAVYLCASSSPAGRGGLSTDTQYFGPGTRLTVL.

CDR3 loop: CASSLPLSEGREQYF. The CDR3 DNA reads as TGTGCCAGCAGTTTACCCCTCAGTGAGGGGAGGGAGCAGTACTTC. The V gene is TRBV28, the J gene TRBJ2-7; possible D gene TRBD2, 6 bases. Germline values: CDR1 MDHEN, CDR2 SYDVKM. With 2 bases removed from V and 7 bases from J, the gap between germline ends came to 18 bases. There are 15 residues in the CDR3.

The V call is TRBV7-9, the J call TRBJ2-5, with 11 nucleotides matching TRBD2. The junction had 9 bases not matched to a gene; V was cut back by 5 bases and J by 4 bases. Germline V gene sequence: CDR1 SEHNR, CDR2 FQNEAQ (reference sequence). The length of the CDR3 is 16 residues. The CDR3 protein is CASSPRTSGRGETQYF. DNA of the CDR3: TGTGCCAGCAGCCCAAGGACTAGCGGGCGGGGAGAGACCCAGTACTTC.

The chain has TRBV19 and TRBJ2-1; D not resolved. This CDR3 comprises 11 residues. Looked up from germline, CDR1 is LNHDA and CDR2 is SQIVND (reference sequence). V was trimmed by 0 bases and J by 11 bases, leaving 5 bases between them. CDR3 sequence: CASSIDTQQFF. The DNA of the CDR3 is TGTGCCAGTAGTATAGACACGCAGCAGTTCTTC.

The J gene is TRBJ2-1, the V gene TRBV29-1; TRBD2 aligns across 8 bases. Germline CDR1 SQVTM, CDR2 ANQGSEA. This CDR3 has 15 amino acids. The V gene end was trimmed by 4 bases and the J gene end by 3 bases; junction bases not matched to a gene: 8. CDR3 bases: TGCAGCGTTGTTACTAGCGGAGCCCTCTACAATGAGCAGTTCTTC. Encoded protein: CSVVTSGALYNEQFF.

The rearrangement joins TRBV7-9 to TRBJ2-1; 8 positions match TRBD1. This CDR3 spans 15 amino acids. V dropped 2 bases and J dropped 4; count of bases not matched to a gene: 4. From germline, CDR1 is SEHNR and CDR2 FQNEAQ (reference sequence). CDR3 residues: CASSLRTGPYNEQFF. DNA for the CDR3: TGTGCCAGCAGCTTAAGGACAGGGCCTTACAATGAGCAGTTCTTC.

The CDR3 protein is CASSLNRNSYNEQFF. The CDR3 region has the DNA TGTGCCAGCAGTCTAAATAGAAATTCCTACAATGAGCAGTTCTTC. This chain links TRBV6-5 with TRBJ2-1; D is uncertain. The CDR3 has 15 residues. Trimming left V 5 bases short and J 1 base short, with 12 bases between. Germline V CDR1 and CDR2: MNHEY, SVGAGI.

V usage is TRBV6-1 and J usage is TRBJ2-7; 8 bases agree with TRBD2. Germline CDR1 and CDR2: MNHNS and SASEGT. This CDR3 region has 15 residues. V shed 6 bases, J shed 0 bases, and the junction held 7 bases outside the gene matches. The CDR3 protein is CASRKLAVSSYEQYF. The CDR3 region has the DNA TGTGCCAGCAGGAAACTAGCGGTGAGCTCCTACGAGCAGTACTTC.

This clone was detected once. DNA for the CDR3: TGTGCCAGCAGTGAATATCCGGAAACCTACGAGCAGTACTTC. It yields the protein CASSEYPETYEQYF. V gene TRBV2 combines with J gene TRBJ2-7; D not certain. Trimming pared 2 bases from V and 2 bases from J, leaving 10 bases between. Per the germline V gene, CDR1 is SNHLY and CDR2 is FYNNEI. This CDR3 spans 14 amino acids.

This clone was seen a handful of times. The chain employs TRBV5-4 and TRBJ1-2; 7 nucleotides line up with TRBD1. The germline V gene encodes CDR1 SGHNT and CDR2 YYREEE (reference sequence). Trimming cost V 4 bases and J 8 bases; bases outside gene matches: 11. The CDR3 runs 14 residues. The CDR3 spells CASSVTGTRVGYTF. The CDR3 nucleotides read TGTGCCAGCAGCGTGACAGGGACCAGGGTCGGCTACACCTTC.